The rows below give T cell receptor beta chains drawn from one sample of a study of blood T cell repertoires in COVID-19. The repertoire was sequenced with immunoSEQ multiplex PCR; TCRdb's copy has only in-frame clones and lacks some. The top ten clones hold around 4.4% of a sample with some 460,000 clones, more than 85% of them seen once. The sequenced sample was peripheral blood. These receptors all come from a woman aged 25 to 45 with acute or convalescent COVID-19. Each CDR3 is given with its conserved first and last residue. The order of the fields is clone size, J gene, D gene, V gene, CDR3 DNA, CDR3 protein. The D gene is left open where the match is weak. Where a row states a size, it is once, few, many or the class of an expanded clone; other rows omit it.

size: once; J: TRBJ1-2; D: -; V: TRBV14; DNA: TGTGCCAGCAGCCAACAACAGGGTTCAAACTATGGCTACACCTTC; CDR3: CASSQQQGSNYGYTF
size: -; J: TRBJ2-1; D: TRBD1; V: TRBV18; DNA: TGTGCCAGCTCACGACAGGGAAAGGGTGAGCAGTTCTTC; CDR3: CASSRQGKGEQFF
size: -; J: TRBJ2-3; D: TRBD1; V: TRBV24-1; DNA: TGTGCCACACGGGACAGTTTAAACACAGATACGCAGTATTTT; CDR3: CATRDSLNTDTQYF
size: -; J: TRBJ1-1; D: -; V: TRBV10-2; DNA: TGCGCCAGCAACAAAATTCAGGGTGGCAAGGCGAACACTGAAGCTTTCTTT; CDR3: CASNKIQGGKANTEAFF
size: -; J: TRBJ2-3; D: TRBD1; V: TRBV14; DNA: TGTGCCAGCAGCCGACAGGGAAATACGCAGTATTTT; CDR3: CASSRQGNTQYF
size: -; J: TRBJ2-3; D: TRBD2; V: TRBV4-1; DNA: TGCGCCAGCAGCCAGTCCACCCTGGGACTAGCGGGTGCAGATACGCAGTATTTT; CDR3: CASSQSTLGLAGADTQYF
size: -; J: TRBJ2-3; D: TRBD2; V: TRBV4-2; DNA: TGTGCCAGCAGCCAAGATCCGGGGAGGGGCCTCACAGATACGCAGTATTTT; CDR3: CASSQDPGRGLTDTQYF
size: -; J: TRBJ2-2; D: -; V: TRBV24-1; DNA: TGTGCCACCAGTGATGCGACACAGGGTCCCGGGGAGCTGTTTTTT; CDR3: CATSDATQGPGELFF
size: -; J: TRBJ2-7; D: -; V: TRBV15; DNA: TGTGCCACCAGCAGAAGACAGGACACTGAGCAGTACTTC; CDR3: CATSRRQDTEQYF
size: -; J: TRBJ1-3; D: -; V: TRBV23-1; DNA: TGCGCCAGCAGCCGCTCCAGGGTAAGAGGAAACACCATATATTTT; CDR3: CASSRSRVRGNTIYF
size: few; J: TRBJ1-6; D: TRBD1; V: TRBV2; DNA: TGTGCCAGCAGTGAATCCGGCCAGGGGGCTAGTTCACCCCTCCACTTT; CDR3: CASSESGQGASSPLHF
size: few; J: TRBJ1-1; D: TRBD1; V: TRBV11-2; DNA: TGTGCCAGCGCTGTCCTAGAGGGGGCGAACACTGAAGCTTTCTTT; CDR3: CASAVLEGANTEAFF
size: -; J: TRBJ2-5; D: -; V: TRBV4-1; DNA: TGCGCCAGCAGCCAAGAACTGGGGCCCGGGACCCAGTACTTC; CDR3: CASSQELGPGTQYF
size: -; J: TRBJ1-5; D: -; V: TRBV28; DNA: TGTGCCAGCAGAACCGGGGTGAGACCCCAGCATTTT; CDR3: CASRTGVRPQHF
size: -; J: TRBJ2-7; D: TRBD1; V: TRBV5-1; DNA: TGCGCCAGCAGCTTGGGACCGGGACAGAGAATCTACGAGCAGTACTTC; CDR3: CASSLGPGQRIYEQYF
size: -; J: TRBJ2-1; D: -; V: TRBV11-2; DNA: TGTGCCAGCAGCTCCCTTCGGGGGAGACACAATGAGCAGTTCTTC; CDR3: CASSSLRGRHNEQFF
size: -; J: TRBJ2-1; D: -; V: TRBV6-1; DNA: TGTGCCAGCAGTGAAGACGGGGGAGATGAGCAGTTCTTC; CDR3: CASSEDGGDEQFF
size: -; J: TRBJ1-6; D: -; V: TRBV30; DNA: TGTGCCTGGAGTAGACAAGGCAATTCACCCCTCCACTTT; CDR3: CAWSRQGNSPLHF
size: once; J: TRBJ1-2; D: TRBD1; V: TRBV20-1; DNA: TGCAGTGCTAGTAAAGGCACAGGGGATTGGGATGGCTACACCTTC; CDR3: CSASKGTGDWDGYTF
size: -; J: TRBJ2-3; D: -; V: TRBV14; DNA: TGTGCCAGCAGCCAAGGTCAGCCGGCTACTAGAATCACTTATACGCAGTATTTT; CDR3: CASSQGQPATRITYTQYF
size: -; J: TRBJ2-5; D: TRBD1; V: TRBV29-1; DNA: TGCAGCGTTGAAAACAGGGGGCGAATGGAGACCCAGTACTTC; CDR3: CSVENRGRMETQYF
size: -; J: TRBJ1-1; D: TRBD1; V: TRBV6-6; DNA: TGTGCCAGCAGTTACCGGGACAGGGTGACTGAAGCTTTCTTT; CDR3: CASSYRDRVTEAFF
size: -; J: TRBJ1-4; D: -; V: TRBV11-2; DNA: TGTGCCAGCAGCTTGAACGGGGAAAAACTGTTTTTT; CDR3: CASSLNGEKLFF
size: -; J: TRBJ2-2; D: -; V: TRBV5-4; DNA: TGTGCCAGCAGCTTGAAGGGGCTTGGCACCGGGGAGCTGTTTTTT; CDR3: CASSLKGLGTGELFF
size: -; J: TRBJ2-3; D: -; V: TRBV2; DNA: TGTGCCAGCAAGGCGGGGACGACAGATACGCAGTATTTT; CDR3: CASKAGTTDTQYF
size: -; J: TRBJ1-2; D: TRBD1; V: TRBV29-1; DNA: TGCAGCGTTGAAAAAACAGGGGGGAGCTATCGCTACACCTTC; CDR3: CSVEKTGGSYRYTF
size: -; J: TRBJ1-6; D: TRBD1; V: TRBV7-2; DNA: TGTGCCAGCGCTAGGGGGCCCTATTCGGAATCACCCCTCCACTTT; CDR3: CASARGPYSESPLHF
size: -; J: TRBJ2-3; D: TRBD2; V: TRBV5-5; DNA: TGTGCCAGCAGCTTGGCCCCCCCGAGCAGCGGGGGGGCCTGGGGTACGCAGTATTTT; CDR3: CASSLAPPSSGGAWGTQYF
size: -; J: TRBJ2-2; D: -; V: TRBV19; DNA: TGTGCCAGTAGTATGGGGGGGGCCGTCACCGGGGAGCTGTTTTTT; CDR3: CASSMGGAVTGELFF
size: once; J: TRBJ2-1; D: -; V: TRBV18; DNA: TGTGCCAGCTCAGGCATCAATGAGCAGTTCTTC; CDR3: CASSGINEQFF
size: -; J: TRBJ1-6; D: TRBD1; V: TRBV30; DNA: TGTGCCTGGAGATTTATGGGACAGGGGAATTCACCCCTCCACTTT; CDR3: CAWRFMGQGNSPLHF
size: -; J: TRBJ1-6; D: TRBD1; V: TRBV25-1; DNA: TGTGCCAGCAGTGAAGGGACAGCGAAACCGGGTTCACCCCTCCACTTT; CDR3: CASSEGTAKPGSPLHF
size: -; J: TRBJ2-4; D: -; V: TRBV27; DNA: TGTGCCAGCAGTTCGTTACAGGGAGCCAAAAACATTCAGTACTTC; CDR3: CASSSLQGAKNIQYF
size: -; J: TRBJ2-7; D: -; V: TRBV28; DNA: TGTGCCAGCCTCACGGGGCGGGGACGGGAGCAGTACTTC; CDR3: CASLTGRGREQYF
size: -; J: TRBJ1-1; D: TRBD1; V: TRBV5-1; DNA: TGCGCCAGCAGCTCGACCGGGACAGGGGTCACTGAAGCTTTCTTT; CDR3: CASSSTGTGVTEAFF
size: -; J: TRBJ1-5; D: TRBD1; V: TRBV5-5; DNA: TGTGCCAGCAGCCCGGCGGGACAGGGTGGGTTTAGCAATCAGCCCCAGCATTTT; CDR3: CASSPAGQGGFSNQPQHF
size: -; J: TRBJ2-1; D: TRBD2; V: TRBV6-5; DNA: TGTGCCAGCATCCGGCGGGGGGGCTCCAATGAGCAGTTCTTC; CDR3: CASIRRGGSNEQFF
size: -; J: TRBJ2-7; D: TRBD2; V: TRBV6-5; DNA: TGTGCCAGCAGTTCGGGACTAGCGGGAGTTATAGAGCAGTACTTC; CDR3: CASSSGLAGVIEQYF
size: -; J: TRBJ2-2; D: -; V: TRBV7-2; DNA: TGTGCCAGCAGCTTATTCCGGGCCGGGGAGCTGTTTTTT; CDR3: CASSLFRAGELFF
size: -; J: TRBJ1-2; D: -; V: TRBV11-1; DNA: TGTGCCAGCAGCTTAGCTAACGGGAATGGCTACACCTTC; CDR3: CASSLANGNGYTF
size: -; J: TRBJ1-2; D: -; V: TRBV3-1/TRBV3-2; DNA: TGTGCCAGCAGCCAAGATATTTCAGGAGGCTATGGCTACACCTTC; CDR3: CASSQDISGGYGYTF
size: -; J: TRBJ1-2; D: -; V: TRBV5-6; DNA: TGTGCCAGCAGCTGGGCCGGGACATCTTATGGCTACACCTTC; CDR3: CASSWAGTSYGYTF